This TCR beta chain derives from a study of T cell responses to AZD1222 COVID-19 vaccine. Study conclusions and caveats: The repertoires were collected only after the peak T cell response. Spike-spanning, vaccine-associated CD4 TCRs were dominant at 160-218 and 743-854. AZD1222 recipients seropositive at baseline numbered only six or seven.

Sequencing used immunoSEQ multiplex PCR; TCRdb keeps in-frame clones, though not all of them. The sample contains about 96,000 clones, roughly nine tenths of which appear only once. Per the germline V gene, CDR1 is MNHNS and CDR2 is SASEGT. The V gene lost 2 bases and the J gene lost 0 bases, with 4 bases spanning the gap. This CDR3 has 13 amino acids. Regarding this clone: Its matching antigen is unknown.

Sequenced material: peripheral blood, taken on day 0 of AZD1222 vaccination. V is TRBV6-1 and J is TRBJ2-5; D remains ambiguous. The receptor comes from an adult in good health. CDR3 in amino acids: CASSEQDQETQYF. CDR3 nucleotides: TGTGCCAGCAGTGAACAGGACCAAGAGACCCAGTACTTC.